The next 32 T cell receptor beta chains were all read from a single sample in a study of response to subunit inactivated influenza vaccine. TCRdb itself ran the RT-PCR reads through MiXCR, one entry per CDR3 protein. The repertoire consists of 500,000 to 650,000 distinct CDR3 sequences, with about 8% occurring once and the leading ten covering approximately 12%. The sample was PBMCs from blood, taken 23 to 25 months after vaccination. The receptors here all came from a man aged 50 to 69 who received an inactivated influenza vaccine.

V and J are TRBV7-8 and TRBJ2-4, with a tentative D call TRBD2 (5 bases). CDR1 SGHVS and CDR2 FQNEAQ come from the germline V gene. This CDR3 has 14 residues. V lost 2 bases and J 1 base, leaving 6 bases between the germline ends. CDR3 protein: CASSLSGAKNIQYF. The CDR3 bases are TGTGCCAGCAGCTTATCGGGGGCCAAAAACATTCAGTACTTC.

The chain carries TRBV5-6 and TRBJ2-1; maybe TRBD1 (6 bases). Germline V gene lookup returns CDR1 SGHDT and CDR2 YYEEEE. The CDR3 spans 16 residues. V was trimmed by 3 bases and J by 8 bases, leaving 21 bases between them. CDR3 nucleotides: TGTGCCAGCAGCTGGGGGCCGGGCACAGGGTCGGATGAGCAGTTCTTC. It codes for CASSWGPGTGSDEQFF.

A few counts support this clonotype. The V gene is TRBV20-1, the J gene TRBJ2-7, with D perhaps matching TRBD2 (6 bases). V lost 0 bases to trimming and J lost 7 bases, with 19 bases between them. This CDR3 is 15 amino acids long. Per germline, CDR1 DFQATT and CDR2 SNEGSKA (reference sequence). The CDR3 is CSARDRMRGLGEQYF. DNA of the CDR3: TGCAGTGCTAGAGATCGAATGCGGGGTTTGGGTGAGCAGTACTTC.

V gene TRBV6-1 combines with J gene TRBJ2-7; D not resolved. V was trimmed by 6 bases and J by 1 base, leaving 13 bases between them. In germline, CDR1 is MNHNS, CDR2 SASEGT. This CDR3 has 14 amino acids. The CDR3 DNA follows: TGTGCCAGCAGCACCACGGGTGATTCCTACGAGCAGTACTTC. This translates into CASSTTGDSYEQYF.

This clonotype was found many times. V is TRBV4-2 and J is TRBJ2-5, with TRBD2 matching 10 bases. Germline-derived CDR1 and CDR2 are LGHNA and YNFKEQ. The V gene end was trimmed by 8 bases and the J gene end by 4 bases; junction bases not matched to a gene: 7. The CDR3 runs to 14 residues. The CDR3: CASSSGGALETQYF. The CDR3 nucleotides are TGTGCCAGCTCAAGCGGGGGGGCCTTAGAGACCCAGTACTTC.

This clonotype was seen ten or more times. The rearrangement links TRBV3-1 to TRBJ2-3; D might be TRBD2 (5 bases). The CDR3 length is 12 residues. Trimming left V 4 bases short and J 8 bases short, with 10 bases between. Per germline, CDR1 LGHDT and CDR2 YNNKEL (reference sequence). CDR3 DNA sequence: TGTGCCAGCAGCCTGCCCCGGGGTACGCAGTATTTT. Amino acid sequence: CASSLPRGTQYF.

CDR3: CASSPLYRSYNEQFF. The CDR3 DNA is TGTGCCAGCAGCCCCCTATATAGGTCCTACAATGAGCAGTTCTTC. The rearrangement joins TRBV6-2 or TRBV6-3 to TRBJ2-1; D gene ambiguous. Germline V gene lookup returns CDR1 MNHEY and CDR2 SVGEGT. The CDR3 is made up of 15 amino acids. V was shortened by 6 bases and J by 1 base, with 13 bases between the two germline ends.

This clonotype appeared a few times. The V and J genes are TRBV20-1 and TRBJ2-1; 14 bases map to TRBD2. V trimming: 3 bases; J trimming: 0 bases; junction bases outside the gene matches: 10. CDR1 is DFQATT and CDR2 is SNEGSKA in the germline V gene (reference sequence). This CDR3 has 19 residues. The CDR3 loop is CSASAQRLAGGLSYNEQFF. The CDR3 DNA reads TGCAGTGCTAGCGCCCAAAGACTAGCGGGAGGGCTCTCCTACAATGAGCAGTTCTTC.

CDR3 DNA sequence: TGTGCCAGCAGCCCAACTCCCGGGACAGGGGGCGGGAGTGAGCAGTTCTTC. Amino acid sequence: CASSPTPGTGGGSEQFF. The chain recombines TRBV3-1 with TRBJ2-1; TRBD1 matches at 12 bases. The CDR3 spans 17 residues. The germline gives CDR1 LGHDT, CDR2 YNNKEL (reference sequence). Trimming at V came to 4 bases and at J to 9 bases, leaving 13 bases not matched to a gene.

There are many counts of this clonotype. The V call is TRBV19, the J call TRBJ2-1; 10 bases agree with TRBD2. Losses at the gene ends were 7 bases for V and 0 bases for J; bases not matched to a gene: 3. The CDR3 consists of 15 residues. The V gene's germline CDR1 is LNHDA and CDR2 SQIVND (reference sequence). The CDR3 loop is CASIRTSGSYNEQFF. As DNA, the CDR3 is TGTGCCAGTATTAGGACTAGCGGCTCCTACAATGAGCAGTTCTTC. The full variable domain, its missing parts supplied by reference TRBV19 and TRBJ2-1, is DGGITQSPKYLFRKEGQNVTLSCEQNLNHDAMYWYRQDPGQGLRLIYYSQIVNDFQKGDIAEGYSVSREKKESFPLTVTSAQKNPTAFYLCASIRTSGSYNEQFFGPGTRLTVL.

This clonotype has only a few counts. This rearrangement joins TRBV11-1 to TRBJ2-4, with 7 positions matching TRBD1. The CDR3 totals 13 residues. The trim removed 5 bases at V and 7 bases at J, leaving 5 bases unmatched. The germline V gene has CDR1 SGHAT and CDR2 FQDESV (reference sequence). In DNA form, the CDR3 reads TGTGCCAGCAGCGCTGACAGGGTGAACATTCAGTACTTC. The encoded protein is CASSADRVNIQYF. The variable domain in full, with the rest retrieved from reference TRBV11-1 and TRBJ2-4, is EAEVAQSPRYKITEKSQAVAFWCDPISGHATLYWYRQILGQGPELLVQFQDESVVDDSQLPKDRFSAERLKGVDSTLKIQPAELGDSAMYLCASSADRVNIQYFGAGTRLSVL.

In this sample, this clonotype turned up once. One base away lies a much larger clone, so this may be a sequencing read error. This chain connects TRBV6-5 to TRBJ2-1; 14 bases agree with TRBD2. The germline CDR1 and CDR2 sequences are MNHEY and SVGAGI. The CDR3 is 19 amino acids. The ends lost 3 bases at V and 8 bases at J; junction bases unmatched: 15. The chain's CDR3 is CASSYPTSGRATGYDEQFF. Here the CDR3 DNA reads TGTGCCAGCAGTTATCCGACTAGCGGGAGGGCCACTGGTTACGATGAGCAGTTCTTC.

This chain joins TRBV6-2 or TRBV6-3 and TRBJ2-7; the match to TRBD2 covers 11 bases. This CDR3 spans 13 amino acids. V gave up 6 bases and J gave up 5 bases; unmatched junction bases: 3. The germline V gene encodes CDR1 MNHEY and CDR2 SVGEGT. CDR3 loop: CASRRLAGNEQYF. The CDR3 DNA sequence: TGTGCCAGCAGGAGACTAGCGGGGAACGAGCAGTACTTC.

This clonotype was recorded many times. This chain joins TRBV6-2 or TRBV6-3 and TRBJ2-7; D might be TRBD2 (5 bases). With 6 bases removed from V and 3 bases from J, the gap between germline ends came to 9 bases. The CDR3 is 12 amino acids. CDR1 and CDR2 from the germline V gene are MNHEY and SVGEGT. The CDR3: CASSEEGYEQYF. Here the CDR3 DNA reads TGTGCCAGCAGCGAAGAGGGCTACGAGCAGTACTTC.

This sequence joins TRBV25-1 and TRBJ1-6; D remains unclear. The ends were cut back, 8 bases at V and 7 bases at J, with 15 bases in the middle. Germline CDR1 and CDR2: MGHDK and SYGVNS. The CDR3 has 14 amino acids. CDR3 nucleotide sequence: TGTGCCAGCGCACCGTGGACGGAGAATTCACCCCTCCACTTT. Residues: CASAPWTENSPLHF.

This clonotype was recorded at least ten times. This chain uses TRBV20-1 with TRBJ2-2, with TRBD1 identical over 7 bases. Germline V CDR1 and CDR2: DFQATT, SNEGSKA (reference sequence). The junction had 0 bases not matched to a gene; V was cut back by 2 bases and J by 3 bases. This CDR3 is built from 13 residues. The CDR3 loop is CSARQGDTGELFF. CDR3 DNA: TGCAGTGCTAGACAGGGGGACACCGGGGAGCTGTTTTTT.

This clonotype was seen at least ten times. The chain joins TRBV28 to TRBJ2-7; TRBD1 aligns across 9 bases. Germline lookup yields CDR1 MDHEN and CDR2 SYDVKM. V was pared by 3 bases and J by 5 bases, with 14 bases of the junction left unmatched. The length of the CDR3 is 17 residues. CDR3 loop: CASSFRFQGTGHDEQYF. The CDR3 coding sequence is TGTGCCAGCAGTTTCCGCTTTCAAGGGACAGGGCACGACGAGCAGTACTTC.

This clonotype showed up many times. The J gene is TRBJ2-7, the V gene TRBV7-2; 10 bases are a match to TRBD2. CDR1 is SGHTA, CDR2 FQGNSA, per germline. This CDR3 contains 19 residues. V lost 0 bases, J lost 1 base, and 12 bases stayed unmatched. Written as DNA, the CDR3 is TGTGCCAGCAGCTTAGCTGTTTCAGCGGGGGGGCTGTGGTCCTACGAGCAGTACTTC. Translated: CASSLAVSAGGLWSYEQYF.

This clonotype was seen a few times. The V call is TRBV28, the J call TRBJ2-1; D is undetermined. Germline V gene sequence: CDR1 MDHEN, CDR2 SYDVKM. The CDR3 runs to 12 residues. V was clipped by 2 bases and J by 8 bases, with 7 bases between them. CDR3 sequence: CASSLVIYEQFF. CDR3 nucleotides: TGTGCCAGCAGTTTAGTCATCTATGAGCAGTTCTTC.

The chain has TRBV6-1 and TRBJ1-6; TRBD1 matches at 8 bases. The CDR3 sequence is 14 residues long. From germline, CDR1 is MNHNS and CDR2 SASEGT. V trimming: 7 bases; J trimming: 7 bases; junction bases outside the gene matches: 6. CDR3 nucleotide sequence: TGTGCCAGCACCAGACAGGGGTCCAATTCACCCCTCCACTTT. Amino acid sequence: CASTRQGSNSPLHF.

This clonotype was observed a handful of times. The chain uses TRBV9 and TRBJ2-3, with 7 bases lining up with TRBD2. Germline trimming cut 0 bases from V and 3 bases from J; bases unmatched to any gene: 10. Germline V CDR1 and CDR2: SGDLS, YYNGEE. CDR3 length: 17 residues. CDR3 sequence reads: CASSVGPSGYQTDTQYF. The CDR3 DNA reads as TGTGCCAGCAGCGTAGGTCCTAGCGGATACCAGACAGATACGCAGTATTTT. The complete variable domain, with remaining parts taken from reference TRBV9 and TRBJ2-3, reads DSGVTQTPKHLITATGQRVTLRCSPRSGDLSVYWYQQSLDQGLQFLIQYYNGEERAKGNILERFSAQQFPDLHSELNLSSLELGDSALYFCASSVGPSGYQTDTQYFGPGTRLTVL.

In this sample, this clonotype turned up a few times. The chain employs TRBV28 and TRBJ2-7, with TRBD2 identical over 7 bases. The CDR3 loop spans 12 amino acids. The V gene end was trimmed by 6 bases and the J gene end by 3 bases; junction bases not matched to a gene: 2. Germline V gene data show CDR1 as MDHEN and CDR2 as SYDVKM. The CDR3 nucleotides read TGTGCCAGCAGGACTAGCCACTACGAGCAGTACTTC. Translation: CASRTSHYEQYF.

V and J are TRBV5-1 and TRBJ2-3; TRBD1 agrees at 8 bases. Germline V lookup: CDR1 SGHRS, CDR2 YFSETQ. J lost 6 bases, V lost 1 base, and 4 bases had no gene match. This CDR3 has 14 amino acids. The CDR3 DNA reads TGCGCCAGCAGCTTGCCAGGGGGCGCGGATACGCAGTATTTT. Its translation: CASSLPGGADTQYF.

This chain connects TRBV29-1 to TRBJ1-5, with a tentative D call TRBD1 (6 bases). V was trimmed by 4 bases and J by 1 base, leaving 8 bases between them. This CDR3 comprises 13 residues. Germline V gene sequence: CDR1 SQVTM, CDR2 ANQGSEA. CDR3 in DNA: TGCAGCGTTGGGGGGCACAGCAATCAGCCCCAGCATTTT. This gives the protein CSVGGHSNQPQHF.

This clonotype has at least ten counts. The chain recombines TRBV12-3 or TRBV12-4 with TRBJ2-1; 9 bases fit TRBD2. CDR3 length: 15 residues. V trimming: 5 bases; J trimming: 9 bases; junction bases outside the gene matches: 11. Here the CDR3 reads CASSPGTSSLGEQFF. The CDR3 nucleotides read TGTGCCAGCAGTCCCGGGACTAGCTCGCTAGGTGAGCAGTTCTTC.

This clonotype was counted ten times or more. The chain couples TRBV3-1 to TRBJ1-4; D not resolved. The CDR3 covers 15 residues. Between the trimmed V and J ends, which lost 4 bases and 7 bases, there was a span of 16 bases. Per the germline V gene, CDR1 is LGHDT and CDR2 is YNNKEL (reference sequence). DNA for the CDR3: TGTGCCAGCAGCCCCGGGCGGCATTTCAGTGAAAAACTGTTTTTT. Its protein is CASSPGRHFSEKLFF.

This clonotype has just a few counts. The CDR3 nucleotides are TGTGCCAGCAGTTTTGGGGGGGGGCGACTAGGGTGGGATGAGCAGTTCTTC. Encoded protein: CASSFGGGRLGWDEQFF. The rearrangement links TRBV27 to TRBJ2-1, with D possibly TRBD2 on 7 matching bases. This CDR3 is 17 amino acids long. V was clipped by 3 bases and J by 8 bases, with 23 bases between them. CDR1 is MNHEY and CDR2 is SMNVEV in the germline V gene (reference sequence).

This clonotype was seen ten or more times. The CDR3 sequence is CATSRSQGQVNQPQHF. DNA of the CDR3: TGTGCCACCAGCAGATCCCAAGGACAGGTTAATCAGCCCCAGCATTTT. This chain uses TRBV15 with TRBJ1-5, with TRBD1 identical over 7 bases. Germline CDR1 is LNHNV and CDR2 is YYDKDF (reference sequence). The CDR3 is made up of 16 amino acids. V shed 2 bases, J shed 4 bases, and the junction held 8 bases outside the gene matches.

The chain has TRBV20-1 and TRBJ1-6; unclear D gene. CDR3 size: 15 residues. Germline loops: CDR1 DFQATT, CDR2 SNEGSKA (reference sequence). V dropped 4 bases and J dropped 0 bases, with 10 bases sitting between them. The CDR3 coding sequence is TGCAGTGCTACCCTACAGAGCTCCTATAATTCACCCCTCCACTTT. Amino acid sequence: CSATLQSSYNSPLHF.

The chain couples TRBV5-1 to TRBJ1-4; a weak D match, TRBD1 (6 bases). Germline V lookup: CDR1 SGHRS, CDR2 YFSETQ. The V end lost 0 bases, the J end lost 4 bases, and 7 bases lay between the germline ends. There are 14 residues in the CDR3. The CDR3 DNA is TGCGCCAGCAGCTTGGCAGGGGATAATGAAAAACTGTTTTTT. This sequence encodes CASSLAGDNEKLFF.

The V call is TRBV5-1, the J call TRBJ1-2, with 8 bases aligning to TRBD1. The germline V gene has CDR1 SGHRS and CDR2 YFSETQ. J gave up 6 bases and V 2 bases, and 9 bases lay outside the gene matches. The CDR3 covers 15 residues. The CDR3 DNA follows: TGCGCCAGCAGCTTACCGGGCAGGGGGCAGGATGGCTACACCTTC. Translation: CASSLPGRGQDGYTF. The whole variable domain, filled in from reference TRBV5-1 and TRBJ1-2, reads KAGVTQTPRYLIKTRGQQVTLSCSPISGHRSVSWYQQTPGQGLQFLFEYFSETQRNKGNFPGRFSGRQFSNSRSEMNVSTLELGDSALYLCASSLPGRGQDGYTFGSGTRLTVV.

V and J are TRBV10-3 and TRBJ1-2, with D hard to call. V was cut by 8 bases and J by 5 bases, with 9 bases left in between. The CDR3 has 11 amino acids. From germline, CDR1 is ENHRY and CDR2 SYGVKD. CDR3 amino acids: CAIGQEYGYTF. As DNA, the CDR3 is TGTGCCATCGGTCAAGAATATGGCTACACCTTC.